This TCR beta chain was observed in a study of regulatory T cells in long-lasting Graves disease. Researchers made TCR beta libraries by using iRepertoire HTBI primers and running Arm-PCR on CDR3 regions. TCRdb fed the multiplex PCR reads into MiXCR, producing one record per CDR3 protein. The sample holds 450,000 or so distinct CDR3 sequences, about a fifth seen once. Documented time point: persistent/refractory GD, antithyroid drugs over 5 years with positive TRAb. PBMC RNA was the source of the TCR library. This clonotype appeared many times. Material: peripheral blood mononuclear cells (PBMCs), obtained when the disease was refractory, from a patient treated with antithyroid drugs. The sequence derives from a female donor with Graves disease.

CDR3 sequence reads: CASSFLSVLETQYF. The CDR3 DNA sequence: TGTGCCAGCAGCTTCTTGTCGGTTCTAGAGACCCAGTACTTC. The chain joins TRBV11-2 to TRBJ2-5; D unclear. V gave up 3 bases and J gave up 4 bases, with 12 bases separating them. The CDR3 sequence is 14 residues long. Germline loops: CDR1 SGHAT, CDR2 FQNNGV.